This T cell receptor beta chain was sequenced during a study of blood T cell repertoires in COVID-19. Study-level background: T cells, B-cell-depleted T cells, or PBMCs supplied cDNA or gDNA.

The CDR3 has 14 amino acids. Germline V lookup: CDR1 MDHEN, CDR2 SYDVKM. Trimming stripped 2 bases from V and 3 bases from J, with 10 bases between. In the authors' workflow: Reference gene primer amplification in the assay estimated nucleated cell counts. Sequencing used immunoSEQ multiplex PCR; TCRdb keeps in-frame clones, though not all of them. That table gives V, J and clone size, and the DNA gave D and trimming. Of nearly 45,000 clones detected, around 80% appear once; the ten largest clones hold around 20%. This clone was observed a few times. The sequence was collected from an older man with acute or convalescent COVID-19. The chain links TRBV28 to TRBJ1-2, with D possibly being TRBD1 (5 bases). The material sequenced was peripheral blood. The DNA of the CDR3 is TGTGCCAGCAGTTTAAGACAGATCTACTATGGCTACACCTTC. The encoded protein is CASSLRQIYYGYTF.